These 28 T cell receptor beta chains were all obtained from the same sample, sequenced in a study of blood T cell repertoires in COVID-19. Clones were read by immunoSEQ multiplex PCR, and TCRdb kept only the in-frame ones, dropping some. This sample has 160,000 or so clones, with 78% found just once. Sequencing was carried out using peripheral blood. These receptors were collected from a woman older than 75 with acute or convalescent COVID-19.

As regards this clone: Within the sample, other DNA sequences also encode this same CDR3. This chain links TRBV28 with TRBJ1-1; TRBD1 matches at 7 bases. Germline-derived CDR1 and CDR2 are MDHEN and SYDVKM. The CDR3 is 14 residues long. The trim removed 2 bases at V and 1 base at J, leaving 1 base unmatched. CDR3 in amino acids: CASSLRDRNTEAFF. The CDR3 region has the DNA TGTGCCAGCAGTTTAAGGGACAGGAACACTGAAGCTTTCTTT.

The chain recombines TRBV7-9 with TRBJ2-1; possible D gene TRBD2, 6 bases. This CDR3 is built from 15 residues. The germline CDR1 and CDR2 sequences are SEHNR and FQNEAQ (reference sequence). Trimming removed 0 bases at V and 6 bases at J, with 12 bases between. The DNA for the CDR3 is TGTGCCAGCAGCTTAGCCCACGCGGGGTCCAATGAGCAGTTCTTC. This codes for CASSLAHAGSNEQFF.

This clone has just a few counts. This sequence joins TRBV6-5 and TRBJ1-5; D unclear. Trimming took off 5 bases at V and 0 bases at J, with 11 bases between the two ends. CDR3 length: 15 amino acids. Per the germline V gene, CDR1 is MNHEY and CDR2 is SVGAGI. Here the CDR3 DNA reads TGTGCCAGCAGTCGACTCTCTTATAGCAATCAGCCCCAGCATTTT. It yields the protein CASSRLSYSNQPQHF.

This chain uses TRBV28 with TRBJ2-1; TRBD2 matches 7 bases. V trimming: 3 bases; J trimming: 10 bases; junction bases outside the gene matches: 3. Looked up from germline, CDR1 is MDHEN and CDR2 is SYDVKM. The CDR3 length is 12 residues. CDR3 in amino acids: CASSLTSREQFF. The CDR3 region has the DNA TGTGCCAGCAGTTTGACTAGCCGGGAGCAGTTCTTC.

The V call is TRBV9, the J call TRBJ2-7; D is possibly TRBD2 (5 bases). V was shortened by 3 bases and J by 2 bases, with 12 bases between the two germline ends. The CDR3 sequence is 14 residues long. Germline assignment: CDR1 SGDLS and CDR2 YYNGEE. CDR3 protein: CASSAHPGTYEQYF. CDR3 in DNA: TGTGCCAGCAGCGCCCACCCGGGAACCTACGAGCAGTACTTC.

V and J are TRBV28 and TRBJ1-1; possibly TRBD1 for D (5 bases). The CDR3 has 17 residues. V was trimmed by 2 bases and J by 0 bases, leaving 16 bases between them. Germline V gene data show CDR1 as MDHEN and CDR2 as SYDVKM. Here the CDR3 DNA reads TGTGCCAGCAGTTTACAGCCGTTTGGGGACTTGAACACTGAAGCTTTCTTT. This gives the protein CASSLQPFGDLNTEAFF.

The CDR3 DNA is TGTGCCAGCAGTTTGGGAGGGGCGTCCTACAATGAGCAGTTCTTC. It translates to CASSLGGASYNEQFF. The chain combines TRBV28 with TRBJ2-1, with 7 bases aligning to TRBD2. From germline, CDR1 is MDHEN and CDR2 SYDVKM. There are 15 residues in the CDR3. V was clipped by 3 bases and J by 1 base; unmatched bases: 3.

CDR3: CASSIKQGDNSPLHF. The CDR3 DNA sequence: TGCGCCAGCAGCATAAAACAGGGGGATAATTCACCCCTCCACTTT. The chain employs TRBV5-1 and TRBJ1-6, with 8 nucleotides matching TRBD1. The CDR3 consists of 15 residues. V dropped 4 bases and J dropped 5; count of bases not matched to a gene: 5. From germline, CDR1 is SGHRS and CDR2 YFSETQ.

The chain uses TRBV4-1 and TRBJ2-1; TRBD2 aligns across 14 bases. From germline, CDR1 is MGHRA and CDR2 YSYEKL. The CDR3 contains 15 residues. V trimming: 4 bases; J trimming: 10 bases; junction bases outside the gene matches: 6. CDR3 in DNA: TGCGCCAGCAGCCTCGGACTAGCGGGAGGATACGAGCAGTTCTTC. The encoded protein is CASSLGLAGGYEQFF.

The chain links TRBV21-1 to TRBJ2-3; the D call in the table, TRBD1, was not verified against the DNA. TRBV21-1 is shown as a pseudogene. The length of the CDR3 is 15 residues. The CDR3 sequence is CASTEPTGGWETQYF. The CDR3 region has the DNA TGTGCCAGCACCGAACCGACAGGGGGCTGGGAGACGCAGTATTTT.

The chain employs TRBV30 and TRBJ2-4, with TRBD2 as a possible D gene (5 bases). CDR1 is GTSNPN and CDR2 is SVGIG in the germline V gene (reference sequence). V was trimmed by 4 bases and J by 6 bases, leaving 16 bases between them. The CDR3 length is 14 residues. The CDR3 region is CAWTGSGSGNIQYF. DNA for the CDR3: TGTGCCTGGACCGGCAGTGGGAGCGGAAACATTCAGTACTTC.

This rearrangement joins TRBV3-1 (or the pseudogene TRBV3-2) to TRBJ2-1; TRBD1 matches at 7 bases. With V trimmed by 4 bases and J by 7 bases, 13 bases remained unmatched. The germline gives CDR1 LGHDT, CDR2 YNNKEL (reference sequence). The CDR3 runs to 16 residues. CDR3 DNA sequence: TGTGCCAGCAGCCTGATTAGACAGGGTCGGGCAAATGAGCAGTTCTTC. This encodes CASSLIRQGRANEQFF.

J is TRBJ1-6 and V is TRBV6-2 or TRBV6-3, with 9 nucleotides matching TRBD1. CDR3 length equals 15 residues. J lost 7 bases, V lost 6 bases, and 7 bases had no gene match. Germline V CDR1 and CDR2: MNHEY, SVGEGT. CDR3 coding DNA: TGTGCCAGCAGCCTCGACAGGGGGAAGAATTCACCCCTCCACTTT. Encoded protein: CASSLDRGKNSPLHF.

The CDR3 DNA reads TGCGCCAGCAGTGAAGGCCGAGGCGATACGCAGTATTTT. Encoded protein: CASSEGRGDTQYF. The gene calls are TRBV10-2 and TRBJ2-3; D remains ambiguous. Germline V gene data show CDR1 as WSHSY and CDR2 as SAAADI. The CDR3 covers 13 residues. Trimming stripped 3 bases from V and 6 bases from J, with 10 bases between.

The CDR3 here is CASRGTSGRARYEQYF. CDR3 nucleotide sequence: TGTGCCAGCAGGGGGACTAGCGGGAGGGCCAGGTACGAGCAGTACTTC. This sequence joins TRBV2 and TRBJ2-7; 16 positions agree with TRBD2. Trimming at V came to 6 bases and at J to 4 bases, leaving 6 bases not matched to a gene. Germline V gives CDR1 SNHLY, CDR2 FYNNEI. The CDR3 extends over 16 amino acids.

The chain carries TRBV15 and TRBJ2-5; D perhaps matches TRBD1 (6 bases). The length of the CDR3 is 14 residues. V lost 5 bases and J lost 3, with 13 bases in between. Germline V gene data show CDR1 as LNHNV and CDR2 as YYDKDF (reference sequence). CDR3 DNA sequence: TGTGCCACCAGCTCCAGGGGCATGGAAGAGACCCAGTACTTC. The encoded protein is CATSSRGMEETQYF.

This chain connects TRBV6-4 to TRBJ2-2; tentative D call: TRBD1 (6 bases). V lost 5 bases and J 1 base, leaving 8 bases between the germline ends. The V gene's germline CDR1 is MRHNA and CDR2 SNTAGT. CDR3 length: 14 residues. The CDR3 region is CASSLGQNTGELFF. The DNA for the CDR3 is TGTGCCAGCAGTTTGGGACAGAACACCGGGGAGCTGTTTTTT.

This clone was counted ten times or more. This sequence joins TRBV7-6 and TRBJ2-5; 11 positions match TRBD2. The V gene end was trimmed by 2 bases and the J gene end by 2 bases; junction bases not matched to a gene: 7. The CDR3 has 17 amino acids. Germline CDR1 and CDR2: SGHVS and FNYEAQ. CDR3 DNA: TGTGCCAGCAGCTTACTAGCGGGGGGCCGGATTCAAGAGACCCAGTACTTC. Translating gives CASSLLAGGRIQETQYF.

The chain combines TRBV28 with TRBJ1-6; 8 nucleotides align to TRBD1. Germline-derived CDR1 and CDR2 are MDHEN and SYDVKM. The CDR3 spans 14 residues. V gave up 6 bases and J gave up 10 bases; unmatched junction bases: 8. The CDR3 DNA sequence: TGTGCCAGCAGCCTCGGACAGGGTGGATCACCCCTCCACTTT. Its translation is CASSLGQGGSPLHF.

The chain recombines TRBV30 with TRBJ1-2; weak D call: TRBD1 (5 bases). V was trimmed by 0 bases and J by 7 bases, leaving 12 bases between them. This CDR3 is 13 amino acids long. The germline V gene encodes CDR1 GTSNPN and CDR2 SVGIG (reference sequence). Written as DNA, the CDR3 is TGTGCCTGGAGTGTAAAGGAGGGGCTTGGCTACACCTTC. Its translation: CAWSVKEGLGYTF. The variable domain in full, with the rest retrieved from reference TRBV30 and TRBJ1-2, is SQTIHQWPATLVQPVGSPLSLECTVEGTSNPNLYWYRQAAGRGLQLLFYSVGIGQISSEVPQNLSASRPQDRQFILSSKKLLLSDSGFYLCAWSVKEGLGYTFGSGTRLTVV.

The gene calls are TRBV10-2 and TRBJ2-3; a weak D match, TRBD1 (5 bases). Trimming cost V 5 bases and J 4 bases, with 7 bases left between them. CDR1 and CDR2 from the germline V gene are WSHSY and SAAADI. The CDR3 spans 12 residues. The CDR3 protein is CASSPGPDTQYF. CDR3 nucleotide sequence: TGCGCCAGCAGTCCAGGGCCAGATACGCAGTATTTT.

The J gene is TRBJ1-2, the V gene TRBV5-4, with 7 bases aligning to TRBD1. CDR3 length: 16 amino acids. With 3 bases clipped from V and 1 base from J, the junction kept 9 bases outside the gene matches. CDR1 is SGHNT, CDR2 YYREEE, per germline (reference sequence). This CDR3 reads CASSSGPGTVNYGYTF. The CDR3 region has the DNA TGTGCCAGCAGCTCCGGACCGGGGACAGTTAACTATGGCTACACCTTC.

About this clone itself: In the same sample, other DNA sequences code for this CDR3. V gene TRBV24-1 combines with J gene TRBJ2-7, with 8 bases identical to TRBD1. V gave up 3 bases and J gave up 2 bases; unmatched junction bases: 5. The CDR3 loop spans 15 amino acids. CDR1 and CDR2 from the germline V gene are KGHDR and SFDVKD. DNA for the CDR3: TGTGCCACCAGTGATCCTCGGGACAGGACCTACGAGCAGTACTTC. This translates into CATSDPRDRTYEQYF.

This clone was found once. The genes are TRBV9 and TRBJ2-2; D gene unclear. CDR1 and CDR2 (germline): SGDLS, YYNGEE. The CDR3 has 13 amino acids. Between the trimmed V and J ends, which lost 1 base and 5 bases, there was a span of 6 bases. CDR3 protein: CASSVFITGELFF. In DNA, the CDR3 is TGTGCCAGCAGCGTATTTATTACCGGGGAGCTGTTTTTT.

V is TRBV10-2 and J is TRBJ1-1, with D maybe TRBD1 (5 bases). The V gene lost 3 bases and the J gene lost 0 bases, with 11 bases spanning the gap. This CDR3 region has 15 residues. The germline V gene has CDR1 WSHSY and CDR2 SAAADI. Written as DNA, the CDR3 is TGCGCCAGCAGTGAACAGGCCCCTATGAACACTGAAGCTTTCTTT. As protein: CASSEQAPMNTEAFF.

This clone occurred a few times. The genes are TRBV11-3 and TRBJ2-7; D not resolved. Germline CDR1 reads SGHNT; CDR2 reads YENEEA. The CDR3 contains 13 residues. Trimming shortened V by 0 bases and J by 8 bases, and 11 bases separated the two germline ends. Here the CDR3 reads CASSLDRVSQQYF. CDR3 in DNA: TGTGCCAGCAGCTTAGATCGCGTGTCACAGCAGTACTTC.

This clone was picked up one time. The chain combines TRBV6-2 or TRBV6-3 with TRBJ2-3; no clear D gene. Germline CDR1 is MNHEY and CDR2 is SVGEGT. The CDR3 loop spans 15 amino acids. Trimming removed 2 bases at V and 0 bases at J, with 9 bases between. CDR3 loop: CASSYGLLSTDTQYF. CDR3 bases: TGTGCCAGCAGTTACGGTCTACTTAGCACAGATACGCAGTATTTT.

The chain combines TRBV18 with TRBJ2-1, with 9 bases aligning to TRBD1. The CDR3 length is 18 residues. The V and J ends lost 2 bases and 0 bases, in that order; junction bases with no gene match: 8. From germline, CDR1 is KGHSH and CDR2 LQKENI. The CDR3 bases are TGTGCCAGCTCACCATATGGGACAGGGCCCAGCTCCTACAATGAGCAGTTCTTC. Its protein product is CASSPYGTGPSSYNEQFF.